This TCR beta chain originates from a study of blood T cell repertoires in COVID-19. Study-wide context: Acute and convalescent COVID-19 specimens originated in the United States, Italy and Spain.

CDR1 and CDR2 (germline): GTSNPN, SVGIG (reference sequence). CDR3 length equals 13 residues. The V gene lost 8 bases and the J gene lost 5 bases, with 18 bases spanning the gap. The Seattle patients joined while their infection was active and were tracked longitudinally afterward. Original handling: Using reference gene primer amplification, nucleated cell counts were estimated. The method was immunoSEQ multiplex PCR; TCRdb's version includes in-frame clones alone and lacks a portion of them. D and trimming were read from the DNA, whereas the V and J calls and clone size are those reported in that table. This table holds about 290,000 clones, approximately 89% found once.

Sequenced: peripheral blood. The V gene is TRBV30, the J gene TRBJ1-2; tentatively, D is TRBD1 (5 bases). The TCR comes from a woman in her 30s with COVID-19, enrolled during active disease. The CDR3 DNA sequence: TGTGCCATAATGACAGCGAACCCTTATGGCTACACCTTC. It encodes CAIMTANPYGYTF.